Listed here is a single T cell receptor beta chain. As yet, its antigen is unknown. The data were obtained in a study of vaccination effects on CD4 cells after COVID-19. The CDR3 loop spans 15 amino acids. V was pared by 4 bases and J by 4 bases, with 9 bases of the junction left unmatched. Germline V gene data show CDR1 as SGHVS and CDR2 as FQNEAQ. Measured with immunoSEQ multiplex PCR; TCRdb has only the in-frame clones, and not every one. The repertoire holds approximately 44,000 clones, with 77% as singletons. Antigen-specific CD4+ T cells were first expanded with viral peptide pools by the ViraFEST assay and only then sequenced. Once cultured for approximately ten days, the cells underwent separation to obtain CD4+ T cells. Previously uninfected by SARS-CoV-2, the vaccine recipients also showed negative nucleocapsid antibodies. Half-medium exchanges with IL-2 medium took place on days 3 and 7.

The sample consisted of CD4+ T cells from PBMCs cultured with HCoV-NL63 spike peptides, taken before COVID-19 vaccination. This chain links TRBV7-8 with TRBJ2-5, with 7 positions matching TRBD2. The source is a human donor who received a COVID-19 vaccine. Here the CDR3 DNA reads TGTGCCAGCAGCTACCCCGCCCGCGGGAGAGAGACCCAGTACTTC. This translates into CASSYPARGRETQYF.